This T cell receptor (beta chain) is drawn from a study of OX40 agonist ivuxolimab in advanced cancers. Study details: Partial responses were seen in three patients, one with hepatocellular carcinoma and two with cutaneous melanoma.

Libraries were prepared by immunoSEQ multiplex PCR; TCRdb keeps only in-frame clonotypes and omits some of them. This table has 70,000 to 95,000 clones, about 94% appearing once. From germline, CDR1 is GTSNPN and CDR2 SVGIG (reference sequence). There are 11 residues in the CDR3. V shed 3 bases and J shed 11 bases, with 13 bases lying between them. This chain links TRBV30 with TRBJ1-2; no clear D. This receptor was identified in an adult with an advanced solid tumor such as melanoma, head and neck, liver or kidney cancer. This specimen consisted of CD4+ or CD8+ T cells sorted from blood, obtained in a trial of the OX40 agonist ivuxolimab. The CDR3: CAWRKGYRYTF. CDR3 nucleotide sequence: TGTGCCTGGAGGAAGGGTTATCGGTACACCTTC.